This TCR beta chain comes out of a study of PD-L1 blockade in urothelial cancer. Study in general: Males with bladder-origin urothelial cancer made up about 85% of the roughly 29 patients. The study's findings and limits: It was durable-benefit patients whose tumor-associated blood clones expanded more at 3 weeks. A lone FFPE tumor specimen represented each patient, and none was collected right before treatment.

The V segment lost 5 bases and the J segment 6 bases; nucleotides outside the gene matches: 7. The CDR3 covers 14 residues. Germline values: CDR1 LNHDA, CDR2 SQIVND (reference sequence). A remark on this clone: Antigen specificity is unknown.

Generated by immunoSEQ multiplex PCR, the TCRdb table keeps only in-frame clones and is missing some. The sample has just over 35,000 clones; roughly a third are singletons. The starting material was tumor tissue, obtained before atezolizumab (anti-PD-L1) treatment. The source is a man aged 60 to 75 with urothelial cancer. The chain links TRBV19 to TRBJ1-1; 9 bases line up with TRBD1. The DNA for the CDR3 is TGTGCCAGTAGTCGGGACAGGGTTGTCGCTGAAGCTTTCTTT. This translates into CASSRDRVVAEAFF.